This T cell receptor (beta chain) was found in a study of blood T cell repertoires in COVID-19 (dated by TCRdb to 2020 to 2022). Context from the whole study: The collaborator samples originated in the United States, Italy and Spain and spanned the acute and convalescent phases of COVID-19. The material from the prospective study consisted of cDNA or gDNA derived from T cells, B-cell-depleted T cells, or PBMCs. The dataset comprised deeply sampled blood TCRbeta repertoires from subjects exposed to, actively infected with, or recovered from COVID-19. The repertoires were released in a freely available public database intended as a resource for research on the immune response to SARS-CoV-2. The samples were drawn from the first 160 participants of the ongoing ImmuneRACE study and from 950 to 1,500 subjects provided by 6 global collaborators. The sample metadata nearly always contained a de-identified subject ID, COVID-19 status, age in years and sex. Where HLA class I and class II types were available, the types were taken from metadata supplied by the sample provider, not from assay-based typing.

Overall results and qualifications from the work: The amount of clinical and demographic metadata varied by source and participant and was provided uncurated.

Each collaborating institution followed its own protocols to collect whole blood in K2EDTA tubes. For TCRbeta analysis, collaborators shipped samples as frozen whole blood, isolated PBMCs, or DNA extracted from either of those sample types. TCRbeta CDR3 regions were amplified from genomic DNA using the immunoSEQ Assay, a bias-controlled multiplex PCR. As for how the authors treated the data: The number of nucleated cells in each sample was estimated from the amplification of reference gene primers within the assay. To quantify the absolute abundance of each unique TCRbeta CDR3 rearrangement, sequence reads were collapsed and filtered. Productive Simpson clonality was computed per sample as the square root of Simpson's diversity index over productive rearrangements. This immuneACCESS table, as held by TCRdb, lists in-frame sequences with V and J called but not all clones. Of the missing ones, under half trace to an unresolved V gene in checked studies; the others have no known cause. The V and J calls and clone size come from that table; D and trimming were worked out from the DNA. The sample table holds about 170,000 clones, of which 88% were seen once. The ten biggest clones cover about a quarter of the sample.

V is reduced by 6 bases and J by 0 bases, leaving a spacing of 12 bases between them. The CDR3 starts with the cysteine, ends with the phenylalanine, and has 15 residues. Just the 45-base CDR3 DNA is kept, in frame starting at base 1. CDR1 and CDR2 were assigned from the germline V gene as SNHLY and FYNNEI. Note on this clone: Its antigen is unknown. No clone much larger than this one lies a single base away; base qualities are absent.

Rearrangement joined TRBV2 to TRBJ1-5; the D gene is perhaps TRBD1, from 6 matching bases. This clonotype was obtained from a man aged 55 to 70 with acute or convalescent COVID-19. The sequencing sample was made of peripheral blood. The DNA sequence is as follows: TGTGCCAGCAGAGACCGGGACATTAGCAATCAGCCCCAGCATTTT. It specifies CASRDRDISNQPQHF.